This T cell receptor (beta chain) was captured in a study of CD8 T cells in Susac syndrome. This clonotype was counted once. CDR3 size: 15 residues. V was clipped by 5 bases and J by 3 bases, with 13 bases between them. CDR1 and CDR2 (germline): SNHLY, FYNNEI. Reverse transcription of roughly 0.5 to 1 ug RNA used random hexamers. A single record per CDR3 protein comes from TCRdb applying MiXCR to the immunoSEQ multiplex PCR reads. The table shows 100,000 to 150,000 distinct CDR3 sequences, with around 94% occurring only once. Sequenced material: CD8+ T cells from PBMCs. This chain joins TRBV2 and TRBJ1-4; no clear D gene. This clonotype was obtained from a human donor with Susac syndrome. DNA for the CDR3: TGTGCCAGCAGTATCTTCGGGGAATCTAATGAAAAACTGTTTTTT. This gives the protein CASSIFGESNEKLFF.